This section outlines one T cell receptor (beta chain) sequence together with its context. Its target is not known. Mismatch with germline at one junction end may stem from a read error. Unique molecular identifiers tagged the TCRbeta library. Via MiXCR, TCRdb re-called the PCR reads, giving one row per CDR3 protein. This table holds a few hundred thousand distinct CDR3 sequences, 23% found once. The sample belongs to a study of T-cell reconstitution after alpha-beta-depleted transplantation in children. Study findings and constraints: By one year post-transplant, T-cell counts and diversity largely arose from T cells that were newly produced.

The CDR3 loop spans 17 amino acids. The sequencing here drew on PBMCs, mostly from graft donor cells, taken 180 days after TCRalphabeta/CD19-depleted stem cell transplant. This receptor was taken from a male patient younger than 18 who had a stem cell transplant for acute lymphoblastic leukemia, so the T cells may come from the graft donor. The rearrangement uses TRBV12-3 or TRBV12-4 and TRBJ1-6, with D unresolved. CDR3 nucleotide sequence: TGTGCCAGCGGTTTCGCGGCAGGAGCGGAATATGGTTCACCCCTCCACTTT. Amino acids: CASGFAAGAEYGSPLHF.